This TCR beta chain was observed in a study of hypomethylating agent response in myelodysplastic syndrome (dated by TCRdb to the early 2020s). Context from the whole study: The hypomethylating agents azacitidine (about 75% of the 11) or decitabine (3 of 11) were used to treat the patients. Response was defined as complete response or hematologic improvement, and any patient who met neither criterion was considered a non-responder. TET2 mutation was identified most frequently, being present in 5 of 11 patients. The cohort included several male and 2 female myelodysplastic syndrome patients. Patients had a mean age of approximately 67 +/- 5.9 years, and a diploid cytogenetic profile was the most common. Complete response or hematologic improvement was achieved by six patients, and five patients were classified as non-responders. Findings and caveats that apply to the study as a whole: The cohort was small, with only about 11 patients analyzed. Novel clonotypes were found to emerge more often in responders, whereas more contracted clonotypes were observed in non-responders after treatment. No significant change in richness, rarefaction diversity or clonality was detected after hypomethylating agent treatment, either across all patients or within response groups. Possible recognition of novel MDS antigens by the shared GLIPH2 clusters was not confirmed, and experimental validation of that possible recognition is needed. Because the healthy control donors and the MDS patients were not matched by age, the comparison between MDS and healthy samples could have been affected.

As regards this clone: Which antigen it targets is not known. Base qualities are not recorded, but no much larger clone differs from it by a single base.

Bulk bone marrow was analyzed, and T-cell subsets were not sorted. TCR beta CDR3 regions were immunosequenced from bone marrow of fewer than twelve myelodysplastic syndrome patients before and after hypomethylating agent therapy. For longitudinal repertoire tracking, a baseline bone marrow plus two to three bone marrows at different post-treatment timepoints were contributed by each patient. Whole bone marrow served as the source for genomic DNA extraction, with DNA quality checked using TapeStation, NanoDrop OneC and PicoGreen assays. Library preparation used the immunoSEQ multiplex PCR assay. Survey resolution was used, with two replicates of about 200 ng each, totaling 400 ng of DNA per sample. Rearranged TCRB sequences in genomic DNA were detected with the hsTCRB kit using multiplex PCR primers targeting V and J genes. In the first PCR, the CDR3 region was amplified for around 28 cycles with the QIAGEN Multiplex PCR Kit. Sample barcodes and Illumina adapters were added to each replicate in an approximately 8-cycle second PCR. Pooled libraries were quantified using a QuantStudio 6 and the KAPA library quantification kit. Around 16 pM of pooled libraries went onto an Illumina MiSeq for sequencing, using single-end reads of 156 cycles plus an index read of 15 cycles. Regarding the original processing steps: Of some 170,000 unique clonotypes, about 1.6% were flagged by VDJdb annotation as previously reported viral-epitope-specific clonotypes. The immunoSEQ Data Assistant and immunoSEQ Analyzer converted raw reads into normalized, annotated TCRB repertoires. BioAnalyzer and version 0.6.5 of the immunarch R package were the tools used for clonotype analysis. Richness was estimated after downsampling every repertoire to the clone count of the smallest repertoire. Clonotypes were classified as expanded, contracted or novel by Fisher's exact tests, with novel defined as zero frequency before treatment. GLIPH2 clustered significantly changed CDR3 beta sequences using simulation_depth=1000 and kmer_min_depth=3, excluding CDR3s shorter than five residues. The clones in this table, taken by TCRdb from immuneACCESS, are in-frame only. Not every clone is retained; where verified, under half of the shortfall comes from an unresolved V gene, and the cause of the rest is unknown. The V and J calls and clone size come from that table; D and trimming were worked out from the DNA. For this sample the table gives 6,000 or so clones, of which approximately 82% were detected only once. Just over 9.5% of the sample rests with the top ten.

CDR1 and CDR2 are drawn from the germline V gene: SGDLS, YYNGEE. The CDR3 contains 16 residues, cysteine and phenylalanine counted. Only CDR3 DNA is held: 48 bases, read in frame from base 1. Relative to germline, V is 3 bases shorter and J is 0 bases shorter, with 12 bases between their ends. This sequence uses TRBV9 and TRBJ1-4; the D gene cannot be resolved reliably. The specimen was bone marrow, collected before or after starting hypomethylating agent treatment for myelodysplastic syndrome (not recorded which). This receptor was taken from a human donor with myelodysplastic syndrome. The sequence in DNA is TGTGCCAGCAGCGGATTGCAGGATGCAACTAATGAAAAACTGTTTTTT. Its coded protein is CASSGLQDATNEKLFF.